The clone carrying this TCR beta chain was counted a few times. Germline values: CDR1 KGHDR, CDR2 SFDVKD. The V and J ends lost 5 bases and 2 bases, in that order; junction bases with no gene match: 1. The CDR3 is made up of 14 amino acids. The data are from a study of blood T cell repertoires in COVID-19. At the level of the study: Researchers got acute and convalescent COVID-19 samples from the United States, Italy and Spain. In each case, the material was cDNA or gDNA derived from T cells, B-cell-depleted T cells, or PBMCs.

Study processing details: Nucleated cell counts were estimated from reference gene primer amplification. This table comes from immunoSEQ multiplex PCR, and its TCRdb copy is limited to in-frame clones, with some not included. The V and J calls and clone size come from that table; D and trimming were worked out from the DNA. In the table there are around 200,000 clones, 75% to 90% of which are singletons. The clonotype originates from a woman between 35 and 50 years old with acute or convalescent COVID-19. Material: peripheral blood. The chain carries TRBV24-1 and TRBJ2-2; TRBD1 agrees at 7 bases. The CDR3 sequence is CATSGQGNTGELFF. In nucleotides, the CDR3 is TGTGCCACCAGTGGACAGGGAAACACCGGGGAGCTGTTTTTT.